This TCR beta chain is from a study of T cells in localized non-small cell lung cancer. TCRdb's copy holds only in-frame clones and misses some; the assay was immunoSEQ multiplex PCR. The sample holds around 31,000 clones, nearly 90% seen once. The germline V gene encodes CDR1 MDHEN and CDR2 SYDVKM. CDR3 size: 14 residues. Trimming took 6 bases from V and 3 from J, leaving 15 bases between them. The chain recombines TRBV28 with TRBJ2-7; D may be TRBD1 (5 bases). The sequence came from a woman aged 35 to 70 with stage I lung adenocarcinoma. The sample was peripheral blood, taken before any cancer treatment. CDR3 DNA: TGTGCCAGCAGCTACAACCTCCAGGGCTACGAGCAGTACTTC. The encoded protein is CASSYNLQGYEQYF.